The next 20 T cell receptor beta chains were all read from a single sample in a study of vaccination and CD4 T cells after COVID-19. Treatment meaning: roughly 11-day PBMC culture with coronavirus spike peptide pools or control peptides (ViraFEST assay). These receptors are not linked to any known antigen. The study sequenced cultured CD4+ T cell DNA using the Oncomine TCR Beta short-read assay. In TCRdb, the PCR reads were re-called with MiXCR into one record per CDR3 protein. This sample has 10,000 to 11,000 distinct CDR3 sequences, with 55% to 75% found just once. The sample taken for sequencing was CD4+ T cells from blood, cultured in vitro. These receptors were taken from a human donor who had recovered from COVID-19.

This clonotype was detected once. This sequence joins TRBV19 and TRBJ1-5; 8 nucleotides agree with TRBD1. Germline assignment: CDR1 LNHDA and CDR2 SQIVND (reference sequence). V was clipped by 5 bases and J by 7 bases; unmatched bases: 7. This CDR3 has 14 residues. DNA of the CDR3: TGTGCCAGTAGTGGACAGGGCGGATGGCAGCCCCAGCATTTT. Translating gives CASSGQGGWQPQHF.

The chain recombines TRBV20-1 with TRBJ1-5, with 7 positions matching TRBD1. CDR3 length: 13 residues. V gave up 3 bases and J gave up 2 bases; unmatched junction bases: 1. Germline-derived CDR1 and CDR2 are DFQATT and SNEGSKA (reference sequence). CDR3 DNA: TGCAGTGCTAGGGGACAGTGCAATCAGCCCCAGCATTTT. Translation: CSARGQCNQPQHF.

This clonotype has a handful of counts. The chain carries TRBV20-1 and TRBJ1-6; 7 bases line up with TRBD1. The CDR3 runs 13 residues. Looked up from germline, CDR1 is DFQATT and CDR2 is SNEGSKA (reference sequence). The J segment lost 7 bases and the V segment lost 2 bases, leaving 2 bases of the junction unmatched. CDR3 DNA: TGCAGTGCTAGAACGACAGGGAATTCACCCCTCCACTTT. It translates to CSARTTGNSPLHF.

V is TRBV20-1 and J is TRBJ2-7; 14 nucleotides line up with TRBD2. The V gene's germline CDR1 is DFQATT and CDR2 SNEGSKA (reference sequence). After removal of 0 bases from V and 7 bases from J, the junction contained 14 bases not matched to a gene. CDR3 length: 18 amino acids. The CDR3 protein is CSAREGPRLAGGPLEQYF. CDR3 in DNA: TGCAGTGCTAGAGAGGGTCCCAGACTAGCGGGGGGGCCATTAGAGCAGTACTTC.

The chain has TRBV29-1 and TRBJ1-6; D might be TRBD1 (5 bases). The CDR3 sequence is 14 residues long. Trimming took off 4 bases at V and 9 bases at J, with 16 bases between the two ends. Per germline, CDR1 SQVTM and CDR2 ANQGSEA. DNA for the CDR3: TGCAGCGTTGGCGCGGGGGATATAGGTTCACCCCTCCACTTT. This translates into CSVGAGDIGSPLHF. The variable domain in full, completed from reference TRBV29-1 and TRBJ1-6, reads SAVISQKPSRDICQRGTSLTIQCQVDSQVTMMFWYRQQPGQSLTLIATANQGSEATYESGFVIDKFPISRPNLTFSTLTVSNMSPEDSSIYLCSVGAGDIGSPLHFGNGTRLTVT.

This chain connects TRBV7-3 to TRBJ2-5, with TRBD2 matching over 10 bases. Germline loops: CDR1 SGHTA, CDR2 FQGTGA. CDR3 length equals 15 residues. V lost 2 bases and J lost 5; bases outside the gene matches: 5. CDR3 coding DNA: TGTGCCAGCAGCTTACAGCCTAGCGGGAGTGAGACCCAGTACTTC. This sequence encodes CASSLQPSGSETQYF.

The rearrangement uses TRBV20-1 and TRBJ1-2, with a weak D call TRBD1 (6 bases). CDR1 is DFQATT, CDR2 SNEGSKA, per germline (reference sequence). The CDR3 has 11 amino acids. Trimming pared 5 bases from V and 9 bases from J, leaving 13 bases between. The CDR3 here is CSAGGAGSYTF. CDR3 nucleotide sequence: TGCAGTGCTGGGGGGGCCGGAAGCTACACCTTC.

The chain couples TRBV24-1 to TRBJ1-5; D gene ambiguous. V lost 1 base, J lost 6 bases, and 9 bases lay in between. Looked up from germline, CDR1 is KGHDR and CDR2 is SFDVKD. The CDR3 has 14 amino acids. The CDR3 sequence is CATSDFGRSQPQHF. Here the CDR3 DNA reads TGTGCCACCAGTGATTTTGGCCGTTCTCAGCCCCAGCATTTT.

CDR3: CASSPDSARASSGYTF. The CDR3, as DNA: TGTGCCAGCTCACCCGATTCGGCCAGGGCGAGTTCAGGCTACACCTTC. The chain combines TRBV18 with TRBJ1-2; D may be TRBD1 (5 bases). Germline loops: CDR1 KGHSH, CDR2 LQKENI. This CDR3 region has 16 residues. With 3 bases removed from V and 8 bases from J, the gap between germline ends came to 22 bases.

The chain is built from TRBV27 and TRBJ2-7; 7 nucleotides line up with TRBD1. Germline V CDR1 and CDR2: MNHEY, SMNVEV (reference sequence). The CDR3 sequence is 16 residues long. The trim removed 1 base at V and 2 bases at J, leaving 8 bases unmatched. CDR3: CASSLLGGTVAYEQYF. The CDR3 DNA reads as TGTGCCAGCAGTTTATTGGGTGGGACAGTTGCCTACGAGCAGTACTTC.

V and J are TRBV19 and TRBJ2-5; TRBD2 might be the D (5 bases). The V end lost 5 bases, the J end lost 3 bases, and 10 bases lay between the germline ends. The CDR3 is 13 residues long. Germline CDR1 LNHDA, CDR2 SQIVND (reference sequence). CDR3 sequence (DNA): TGTGCCAGTAGTCCTCGGACTGAAGAGACCCAGTACTTC. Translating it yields CASSPRTEETQYF.

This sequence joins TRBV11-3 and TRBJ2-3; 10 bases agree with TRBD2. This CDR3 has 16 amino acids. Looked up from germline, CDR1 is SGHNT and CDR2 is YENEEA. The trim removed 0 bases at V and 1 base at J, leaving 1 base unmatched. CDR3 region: CASSLDLAGGTDTQYF. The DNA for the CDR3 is TGTGCCAGCAGCTTAGACCTAGCGGGAGGCACAGATACGCAGTATTTT.

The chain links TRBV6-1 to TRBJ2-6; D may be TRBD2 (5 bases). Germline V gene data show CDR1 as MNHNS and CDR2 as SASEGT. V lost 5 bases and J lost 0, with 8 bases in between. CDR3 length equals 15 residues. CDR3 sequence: CASSRRSSGANVLTF. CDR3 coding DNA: TGTGCCAGCAGTCGGAGGTCCTCTGGGGCCAACGTCCTGACTTTC.

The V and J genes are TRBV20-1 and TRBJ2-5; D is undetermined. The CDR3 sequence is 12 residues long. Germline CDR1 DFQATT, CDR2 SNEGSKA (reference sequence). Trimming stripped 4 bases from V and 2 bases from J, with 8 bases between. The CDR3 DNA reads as TGCAGTGCTAATCCCGAACAAGAGACCCAGTACTTC. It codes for CSANPEQETQYF.

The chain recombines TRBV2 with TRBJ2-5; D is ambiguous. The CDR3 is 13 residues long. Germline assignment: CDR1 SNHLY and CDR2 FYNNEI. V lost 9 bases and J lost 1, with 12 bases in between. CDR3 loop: CASSWRPQETQYF. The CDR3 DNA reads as TGTGCCAGTTCATGGCGGCCCCAAGAGACCCAGTACTTC.

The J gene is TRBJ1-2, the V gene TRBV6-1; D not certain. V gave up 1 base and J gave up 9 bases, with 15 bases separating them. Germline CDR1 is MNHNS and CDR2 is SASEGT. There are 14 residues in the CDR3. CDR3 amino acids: CASSEEGWQNSYTF. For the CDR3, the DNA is TGTGCCAGCAGTGAAGAAGGTTGGCAGAACAGCTACACCTTC.

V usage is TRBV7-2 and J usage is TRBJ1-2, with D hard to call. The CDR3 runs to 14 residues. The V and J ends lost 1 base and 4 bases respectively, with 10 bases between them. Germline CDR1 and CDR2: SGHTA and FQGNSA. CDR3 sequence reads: CASSLEMTTYGYTF. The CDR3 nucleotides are TGTGCCAGCAGCTTAGAGATGACGACCTATGGCTACACCTTC.

CDR3 in amino acids: CSARRASDNTGELFF. CDR3 bases: TGCAGTGCTAGAAGGGCTAGCGACAACACCGGGGAGCTGTTTTTT. V and J are TRBV20-1 and TRBJ2-2, with D perhaps matching TRBD2 (6 bases). This CDR3 spans 15 amino acids. From germline, CDR1 is DFQATT and CDR2 SNEGSKA (reference sequence). Trimming cost V 2 bases and J 2 bases, with 12 bases left between them.

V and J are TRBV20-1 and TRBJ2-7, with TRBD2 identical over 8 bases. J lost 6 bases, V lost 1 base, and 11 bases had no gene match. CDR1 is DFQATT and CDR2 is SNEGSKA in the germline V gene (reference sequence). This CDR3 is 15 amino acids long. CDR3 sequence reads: CSARGLGAAGGEQYF. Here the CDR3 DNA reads TGCAGTGCTAGAGGTTTGGGGGCGGCGGGAGGCGAGCAGTACTTC.

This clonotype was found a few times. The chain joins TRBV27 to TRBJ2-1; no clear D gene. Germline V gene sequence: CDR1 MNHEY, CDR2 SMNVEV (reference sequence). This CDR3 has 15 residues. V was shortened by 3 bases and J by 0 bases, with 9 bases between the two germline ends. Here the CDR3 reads CASSLAASSYNEQFF. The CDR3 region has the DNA TGTGCCAGCAGTTTGGCGGCCAGCTCCTACAATGAGCAGTTCTTC.